A single sample is the source of the 25 T cell receptor beta chains below, sequenced in a study of shared clonotypes between healthy human individuals (dated by TCRdb to about 2020). The receptor library was made with the immunoSEQ multiplex PCR assay. The table was pulled from immuneACCESS by TCRdb, which kept in-frame rearrangements only. Such tables lose some clones; where checked, under half of the loss comes from unresolved V genes, and the rest has no known cause. The sample yields roughly 2 million clones; roughly 95% were counted once. Of the sample, roughly 0.13% is held by the ten largest clones. The source material was naive CD4+ T cells sorted from blood. The cell subset or site label here, explained by the study, means: CD45RA+ positively selected. The receptors originated from a man between 18 and 35 years old in good health.

The chain employs TRBV12-5 and TRBJ1-1, with D unclear. The germline CDR1 and CDR2 sequences are LGHNT and FRNRAP. The length of the CDR3 is 12 residues. Trimming took 7 bases from V and 7 from J, leaving 13 bases between them. The CDR3 region has the DNA TGTGCTAGTGCCTTACAGATTTTTGAAGCTTTCTTT. Amino acids: CASALQIFEAFF.

The chain is built from TRBV5-1 and TRBJ2-7; D perhaps matches TRBD2 (5 bases). The CDR3 has 13 amino acids. CDR1 is SGHRS and CDR2 is YFSETQ in the germline V gene. V shed 4 bases and J shed 7 bases, with 15 bases lying between them. Written as DNA, the CDR3 is TGCGCCAGCAGCGCCTACCGCGGAGGAGAGCAGTACTTC. Amino acids: CASSAYRGGEQYF.

V usage is TRBV28 and J usage is TRBJ2-6; D is possibly TRBD2 (6 bases). Between the trimmed V and J ends, which lost 5 bases and 3 bases, there was a span of 14 bases. The CDR3 has 16 amino acids. Germline loops: CDR1 MDHEN, CDR2 SYDVKM. CDR3 protein: CASSGGRGLGANVLTF. The CDR3 DNA is TGTGCCAGCAGTGGAGGGAGAGGTCTTGGGGCCAACGTCCTGACTTTC.

The DNA for the CDR3 is TGCGCCAGCAGCCAAGGGCCCGGGAGAATGAGGGATGAGCAGTTCTTC. It is translated as CASSQGPGRMRDEQFF. The chain joins TRBV4-1 to TRBJ2-1, with a possible D match to TRBD2 (6 bases). Germline V lookup: CDR1 MGHRA, CDR2 YSYEKL. Trimming took 1 base from V and 8 from J, leaving 18 bases between them. The CDR3 has 16 residues.

This chain connects TRBV2 to TRBJ2-3; 8 positions match TRBD2. CDR1 SNHLY and CDR2 FYNNEI come from the germline V gene. This CDR3 has 18 residues. The J segment lost 4 bases and the V segment lost 6 bases, leaving 18 bases of the junction unmatched. This CDR3 is CASSARSPGGGKADTQYF. The CDR3, as DNA: TGTGCCAGCAGCGCCCGAAGTCCGGGCGGGGGGAAGGCAGATACGCAGTATTTT.

This clone is a singleton in its sample. The V call is TRBV7-2, the J call TRBJ2-5; D remains ambiguous. Germline values: CDR1 SGHTA, CDR2 FQGNSA. V dropped 8 bases and J dropped 4 bases, with 2 bases sitting between them. The CDR3 length is 9 residues. The CDR3 DNA follows: TGTGCCAGCGGAGAGACCCAGTACTTC. The encoded protein is CASGETQYF.

The J gene is TRBJ2-6, the V gene TRBV11-2, with D unresolved. The CDR3 extends over 15 amino acids. CDR1 SGHAT and CDR2 FQNNGV come from the germline V gene. Trimming shortened V by 3 bases and J by 0 bases, and 6 bases separated the two germline ends. The chain's CDR3 is CASSFSSSGANVLTF. In DNA form, the CDR3 reads TGTGCCAGCAGCTTCAGCAGCTCTGGGGCCAACGTCCTGACTTTC.

The chain couples TRBV6-1 to TRBJ1-2, with D possibly being TRBD1 (5 bases). Trimming left V 11 bases short and J 7 bases short, with 14 bases between. The CDR3 totals 11 residues. Germline values: CDR1 MNHNS, CDR2 SASEGT. The CDR3 DNA sequence: TGTGCCCTTCTCGACAGCGGTGGCTACACCTTC. Its translation is CALLDSGGYTF.

The table lists this clone with a few counts. V gene TRBV5-1 combines with J gene TRBJ2-1, with 14 bases identical to TRBD2. With V trimmed by 0 bases and J by 7 bases, 3 bases remained unmatched. This CDR3 contains 16 residues. Germline V gene lookup returns CDR1 SGHRS and CDR2 YFSETQ. In DNA form, the CDR3 reads TGCGCCAGCAGCTTGGCGACTAGCGGGGGGGCAAATGAGCAGTTCTTC. This codes for CASSLATSGGANEQFF.

The DNA of the CDR3 is TGTGCCAGCAGCCGACAAGGCCACAATGAAAAACTGTTTTTT. This codes for CASSRQGHNEKLFF. The rearrangement uses TRBV7-9 and TRBJ1-4; D unresolved. V lost 5 bases to trimming and J lost 5 bases, with 12 bases between them. The CDR3 is 14 residues long. The germline CDR1 and CDR2 sequences are SEHNR and FQNEAQ (reference sequence).

This chain uses TRBV28 with TRBJ2-7, with D tentatively TRBD1 (6 bases). Germline loops: CDR1 MDHEN, CDR2 SYDVKM. V was shortened by 4 bases and J by 5 bases, with 12 bases between the two germline ends. The CDR3 length is 13 residues. CDR3 residues: CASSSGTIDEQYF. In DNA form, the CDR3 reads TGTGCCAGCAGTTCCGGGACAATCGACGAGCAGTACTTC.

The V call is TRBV5-5, the J call TRBJ2-7, with 9 bases lining up with TRBD1. Trimming took 3 bases from V and 3 from J; bases not matched to a gene: 4. The CDR3 has 14 residues. Germline CDR1 is SGHKS and CDR2 is YYEKEE (reference sequence). Here the CDR3 reads CASSSQGAHYEQYF. CDR3 bases: TGTGCCAGCAGCTCACAGGGGGCCCACTACGAGCAGTACTTC.

The V call is TRBV30, the J call TRBJ1-5; D is possibly TRBD1 (5 bases). The CDR3 runs to 12 residues. In germline, CDR1 is GTSNPN, CDR2 SVGIG (reference sequence). The V gene lost 4 bases and the J gene lost 6 bases, with 10 bases spanning the gap. CDR3 sequence (DNA): TGTGCCTGGACGACAGCCGGTCAGCCCCAGCATTTT. It yields the protein CAWTTAGQPQHF.

With respect to this clone: In the same sample, other DNA sequences code for this CDR3. This chain connects TRBV18 to TRBJ1-2; TRBD1 matches at 12 bases. This CDR3 contains 13 residues. Unmatched junction bases numbered 0, after V lost 2 bases and J lost 8 bases. CDR1 is KGHSH, CDR2 LQKENI, per germline. Here the CDR3 DNA reads TGTGCCAGCTCACCAGGGACAGGGGGCGGCTACACCTTC. Translation: CASSPGTGGGYTF.

The V call is TRBV7-3, the J call TRBJ2-5; D unclear. Germline V CDR1 and CDR2: SGHTA, FQGTGA. CDR3 size: 13 residues. Trimming left V 5 bases short and J 0 bases short, with 7 bases between. The DNA for the CDR3 is TGTGCCAGCAGCCCCGCGGACCAAGAGACCCAGTACTTC. Protein: CASSPADQETQYF.

V is TRBV19 and J is TRBJ2-2; D may be TRBD2 (6 bases). The CDR3 sequence is 16 residues long. CDR1 and CDR2 (germline): LNHDA, SQIVND (reference sequence). The germline V and J ends were trimmed by 6 bases and 1 base, with 15 bases remaining between them. The CDR3 is CASRFSGTGNTGELFF. CDR3 DNA: TGTGCCAGTAGATTCTCCGGGACTGGGAACACCGGGGAGCTGTTTTTT.

The V call is TRBV7-2, the J call TRBJ2-2; the match to TRBD2 covers 8 bases. The CDR3 is 18 residues long. CDR1 SGHTA and CDR2 FQGNSA come from the germline V gene. V trimming: 5 bases; J trimming: 0 bases; junction bases outside the gene matches: 11. The CDR3 reads CASSPNQLAEANTGELFF. The CDR3, as DNA: TGTGCCAGCAGCCCGAACCAACTAGCGGAGGCGAACACCGGGGAGCTGTTTTTT.

This clone was seen once. V and J are TRBV2 and TRBJ2-2, with TRBD2 matching 8 bases. Germline assignment: CDR1 SNHLY and CDR2 FYNNEI. V trimming: 5 bases; J trimming: 5 bases; junction bases outside the gene matches: 4. The CDR3 totals 14 residues. CDR3 sequence: CASSRGLVTGELFF. The CDR3 DNA is TGTGCCAGCAGTAGGGGACTAGTGACCGGGGAGCTGTTTTTT.

V usage is TRBV27 and J usage is TRBJ2-1, with 9 bases identical to TRBD1. V lost 6 bases to trimming and J lost 8 bases; unmatched junction nucleotides: 8. The germline V gene encodes CDR1 MNHEY and CDR2 SMNVEV (reference sequence). The CDR3 extends over 14 amino acids. The CDR3 is CASSPRTGDDEQFF. In DNA, the CDR3 is TGTGCCAGCAGCCCACGGACAGGGGACGATGAGCAGTTCTTC.

The J gene is TRBJ2-1, the V gene TRBV11-1; no reliable D call. Germline CDR1 and CDR2: SGHAT and FQDESV (reference sequence). This CDR3 comprises 16 residues. V was trimmed by 4 bases and J by 0 bases, leaving 13 bases between them. The CDR3 spells CASSWMVGPSYNEQFF. DNA for the CDR3: TGTGCCAGCAGCTGGATGGTCGGGCCCTCCTACAATGAGCAGTTCTTC.

The CDR3 DNA reads TGTGCCAGCAGTGAGGGGACACCCGGTCAGCCCCAGCATTTT. It encodes CASSEGTPGQPQHF. The genes are TRBV2 and TRBJ1-5; D might be TRBD1 (6 bases). V lost 3 bases, J lost 6 bases, and 12 bases lay in between. The CDR3 is made up of 14 amino acids. Germline values: CDR1 SNHLY, CDR2 FYNNEI.

With respect to this clone: An end of the junction does not agree with germline; a read error may underlie this. This sequence joins TRBV19 and TRBJ2-7; TRBD1 matches 8 bases. This CDR3 is 11 amino acids long. Per the germline V gene, CDR1 is LNHDA and CDR2 is SQIVND (reference sequence). The CDR3: CASSYDRGFSF. DNA of the CDR3: TGTGCCAGTAGTTACGACAGGGGATTCTCGTTC.

The J gene is TRBJ1-2, the V gene TRBV11-3; D not resolved. Trimming removed 1 base from V and 2 bases from J, with 5 bases in between. The length of the CDR3 is 13 residues. Germline lookup yields CDR1 SGHNT and CDR2 YENEEA. The CDR3 spells CASSLAGNYGYTF. In DNA, the CDR3 is TGTGCCAGCAGCTTAGCTGGAAACTATGGCTACACCTTC.

This chain joins TRBV5-1 and TRBJ2-7; 8 nucleotides align to TRBD1. V lost 7 bases to trimming and J lost 7 bases; unmatched junction nucleotides: 13. The CDR3 length is 14 residues. Germline V gene data show CDR1 as SGHRS and CDR2 as YFSETQ. CDR3 loop: CASQTGTGLGEQYF. As DNA, the CDR3 is TGCGCCAGCCAAACCGGGACAGGTCTAGGAGAGCAGTACTTC.

Of note for this clone: Within the sample, other DNA sequences also encode this same CDR3. The chain is built from TRBV5-6 and TRBJ2-2; D gene unclear. CDR3 length: 12 amino acids. Trimming removed 1 base at V and 6 bases at J, with 4 bases between. The germline V gene encodes CDR1 SGHDT and CDR2 YYEEEE. CDR3 region: CASSLSAGELFF. CDR3 sequence (DNA): TGTGCCAGCAGCTTGTCTGCCGGGGAGCTGTTTTTT. Full variable domain (remainder filled in from reference TRBV5-6 and TRBJ2-2): DAGVTQSPTHLIKTRGQQVTLRCSPKSGHDTVSWYQQALGQGPQFIFQYYEEEERQRGNFPDRFSGHQFPNYSSELNVNALLLGDSALYLCASSLSAGELFFGEGSRLTVL.